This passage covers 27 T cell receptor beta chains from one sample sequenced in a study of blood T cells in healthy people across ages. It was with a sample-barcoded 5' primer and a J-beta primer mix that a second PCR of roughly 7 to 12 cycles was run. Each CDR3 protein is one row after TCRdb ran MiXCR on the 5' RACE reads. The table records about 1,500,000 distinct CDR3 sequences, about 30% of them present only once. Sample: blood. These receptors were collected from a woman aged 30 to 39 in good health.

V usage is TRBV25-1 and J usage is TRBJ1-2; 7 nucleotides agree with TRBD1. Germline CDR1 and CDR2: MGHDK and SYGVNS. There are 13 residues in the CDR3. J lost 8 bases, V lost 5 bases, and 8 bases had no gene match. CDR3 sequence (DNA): TGTGCCAGCAGTTACACAGGGGAAGAGGGCTACACCTTC. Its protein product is CASSYTGEEGYTF.

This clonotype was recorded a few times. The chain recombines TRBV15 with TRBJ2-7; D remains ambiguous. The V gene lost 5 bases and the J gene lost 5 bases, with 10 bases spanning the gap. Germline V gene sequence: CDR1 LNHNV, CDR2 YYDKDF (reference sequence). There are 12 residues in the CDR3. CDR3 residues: CATSGDVNEQYF. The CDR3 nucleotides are TGTGCCACCAGCGGCGACGTGAACGAGCAGTACTTC.

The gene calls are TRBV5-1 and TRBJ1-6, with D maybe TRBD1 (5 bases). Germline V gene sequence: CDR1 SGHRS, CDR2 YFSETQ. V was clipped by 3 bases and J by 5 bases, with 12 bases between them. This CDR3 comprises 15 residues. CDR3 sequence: CASSSDGHDNSPLHF. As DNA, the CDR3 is TGCGCCAGCAGCTCGGATGGACACGATAATTCACCCCTCCACTTT.

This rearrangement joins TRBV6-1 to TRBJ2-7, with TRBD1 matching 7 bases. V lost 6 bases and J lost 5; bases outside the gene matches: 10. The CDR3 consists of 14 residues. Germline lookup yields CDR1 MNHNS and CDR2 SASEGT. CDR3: CASRTTGRVNEQYF. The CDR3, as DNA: TGTGCCAGCAGAACGACAGGGAGAGTGAACGAGCAGTACTTC.

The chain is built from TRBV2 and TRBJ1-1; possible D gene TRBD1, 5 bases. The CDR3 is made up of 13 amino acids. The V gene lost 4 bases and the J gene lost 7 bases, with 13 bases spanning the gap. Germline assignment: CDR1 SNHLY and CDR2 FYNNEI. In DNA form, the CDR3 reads TGTGCCAGCAGTGGGGGACTGAAGAGTGAAGCTTTCTTT. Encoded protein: CASSGGLKSEAFF. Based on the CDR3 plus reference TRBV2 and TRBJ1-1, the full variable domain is EPEVTQTPSHQVTQMGQEVILRCVPISNHLYFYWYRQILGQKVEFLVSFYNNEISEKSEIFDDQFSVERPDGSNFTLKIRSTKLEDSAMYFCASSGGLKSEAFFGQGTRLTVV.

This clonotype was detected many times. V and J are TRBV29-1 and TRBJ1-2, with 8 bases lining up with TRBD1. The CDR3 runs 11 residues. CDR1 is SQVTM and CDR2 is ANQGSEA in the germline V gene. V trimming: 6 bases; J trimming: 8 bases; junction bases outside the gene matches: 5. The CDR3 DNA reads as TGCAGCGTCAAAAGACAGGGGGGCTACACCTTC. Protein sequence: CSVKRQGGYTF.

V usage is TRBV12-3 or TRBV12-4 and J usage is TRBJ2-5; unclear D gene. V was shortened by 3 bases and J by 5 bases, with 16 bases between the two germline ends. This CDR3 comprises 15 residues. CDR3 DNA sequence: TGTGCCAGCAGTTTTGATCCTGGGGTAGGGGAGACCCAGTACTTC. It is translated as CASSFDPGVGETQYF.

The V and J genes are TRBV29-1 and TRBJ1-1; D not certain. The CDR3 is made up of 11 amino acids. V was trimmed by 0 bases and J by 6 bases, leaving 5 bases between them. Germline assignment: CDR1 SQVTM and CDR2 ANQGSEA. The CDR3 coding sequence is TGCAGCGTTGAAGATGGCTCTGAAGCTTTCTTT. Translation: CSVEDGSEAFF. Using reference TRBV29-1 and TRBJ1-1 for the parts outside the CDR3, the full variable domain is SAVISQKPSRDICQRGTSLTIQCQVDSQVTMMFWYRQQPGQSLTLIATANQGSEATYESGFVIDKFPISRPNLTFSTLTVSNMSPEDSSIYLCSVEDGSEAFFGQGTRLTVV.

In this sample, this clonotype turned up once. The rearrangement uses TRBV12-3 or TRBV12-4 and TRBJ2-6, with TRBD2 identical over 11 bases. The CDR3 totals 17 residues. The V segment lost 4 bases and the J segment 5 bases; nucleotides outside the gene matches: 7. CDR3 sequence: CASSYVAGGSRANVLTF. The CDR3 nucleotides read TGTGCCAGCAGTTACGTAGCGGGAGGGTCGAGGGCCAACGTCCTGACTTTC.

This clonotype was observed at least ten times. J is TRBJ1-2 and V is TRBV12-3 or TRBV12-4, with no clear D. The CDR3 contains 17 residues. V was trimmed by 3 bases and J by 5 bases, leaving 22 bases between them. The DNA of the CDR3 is TGTGCCAGCAGTTTCCTGGTTACTCCACCCTTTTTGTATGGCTACACCTTC. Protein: CASSFLVTPPFLYGYTF.

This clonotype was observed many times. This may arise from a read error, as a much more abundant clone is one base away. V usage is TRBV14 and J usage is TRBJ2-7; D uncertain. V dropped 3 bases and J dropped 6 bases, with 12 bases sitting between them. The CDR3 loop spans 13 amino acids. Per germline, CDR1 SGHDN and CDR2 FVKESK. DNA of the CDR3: TGTGCCAGCAGCCAGACTGAGAGGAGCGAGCAGTACTTC. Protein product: CASSQTERSEQYF.

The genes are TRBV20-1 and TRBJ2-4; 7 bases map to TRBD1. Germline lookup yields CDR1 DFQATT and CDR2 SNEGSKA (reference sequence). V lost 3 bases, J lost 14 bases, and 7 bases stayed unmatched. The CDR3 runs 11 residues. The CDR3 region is CSAREDRVEYF. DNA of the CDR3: TGCAGTGCTAGGGAAGACAGGGTTGAGTACTTC.

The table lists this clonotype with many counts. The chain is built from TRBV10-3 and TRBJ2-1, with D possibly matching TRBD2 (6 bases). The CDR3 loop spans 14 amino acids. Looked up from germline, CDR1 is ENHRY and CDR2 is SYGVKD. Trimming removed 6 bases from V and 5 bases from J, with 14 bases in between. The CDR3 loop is CAIRPGDGDNEQFF. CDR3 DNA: TGTGCCATCAGACCGGGGGACGGAGACAATGAGCAGTTCTTC.

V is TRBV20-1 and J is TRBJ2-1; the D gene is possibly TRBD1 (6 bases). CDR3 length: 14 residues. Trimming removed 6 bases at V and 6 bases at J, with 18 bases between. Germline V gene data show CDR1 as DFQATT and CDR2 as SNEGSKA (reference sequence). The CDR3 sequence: CSANRQTGSNEQFF. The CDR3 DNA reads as TGCAGTGCCAATAGACAGACAGGAAGCAATGAGCAGTTCTTC.

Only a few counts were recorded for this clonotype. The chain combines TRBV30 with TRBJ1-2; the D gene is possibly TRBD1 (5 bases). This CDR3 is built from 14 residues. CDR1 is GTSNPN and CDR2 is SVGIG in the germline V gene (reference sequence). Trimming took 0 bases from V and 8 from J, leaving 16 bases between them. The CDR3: CAWSVLTGGEGYTF. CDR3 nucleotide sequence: TGTGCCTGGAGTGTTCTCACCGGGGGGGAAGGCTACACCTTC.

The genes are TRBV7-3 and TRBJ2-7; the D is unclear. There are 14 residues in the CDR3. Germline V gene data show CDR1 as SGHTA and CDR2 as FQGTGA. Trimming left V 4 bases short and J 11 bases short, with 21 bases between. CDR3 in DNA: TGTGCCAGCAGCTCCCGGCCCCGGGCGAACAATGAGTACTTC. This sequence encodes CASSSRPRANNEYF. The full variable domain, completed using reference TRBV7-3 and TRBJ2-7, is GAGVSQTPSNKVTEKGKYVELRCDPISGHTALYWYRQSLGQGPEFLIYFQGTGAADDSGLPNDRFFAVRPEGSVSTLKIQRTERGDSAVYLCASSSRPRANNEYFGPGTRLTVT.

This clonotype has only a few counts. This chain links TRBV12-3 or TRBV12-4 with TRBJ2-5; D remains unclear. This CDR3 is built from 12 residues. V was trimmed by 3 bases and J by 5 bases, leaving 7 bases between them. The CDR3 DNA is TGTGCCAGCAGTTTCATGGACGAGACCCAGTACTTC. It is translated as CASSFMDETQYF.

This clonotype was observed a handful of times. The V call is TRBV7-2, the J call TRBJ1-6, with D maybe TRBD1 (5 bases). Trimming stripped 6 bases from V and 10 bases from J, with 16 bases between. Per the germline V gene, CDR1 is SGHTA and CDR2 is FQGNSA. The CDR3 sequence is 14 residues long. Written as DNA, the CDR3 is TGTGCCAGCAGTCGGGCGGGACTAAGATCACCCCTCCACTTT. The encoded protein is CASSRAGLRSPLHF.

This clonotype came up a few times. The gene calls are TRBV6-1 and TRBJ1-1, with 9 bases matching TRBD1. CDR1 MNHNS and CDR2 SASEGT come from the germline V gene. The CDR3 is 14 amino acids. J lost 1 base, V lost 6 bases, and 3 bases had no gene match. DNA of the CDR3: TGTGCCAGCAGGGGACAGGGTGAGAACACTGAAGCTTTCTTT. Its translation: CASRGQGENTEAFF.

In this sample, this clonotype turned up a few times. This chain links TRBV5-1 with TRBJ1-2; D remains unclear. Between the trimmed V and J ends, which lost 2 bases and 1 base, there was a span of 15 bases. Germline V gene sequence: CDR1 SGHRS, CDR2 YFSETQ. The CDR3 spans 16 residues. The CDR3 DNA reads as TGCGCCAGCAGCTTAGGACGTGCCCCAAATAACTATGGCTACACCTTC. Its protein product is CASSLGRAPNNYGYTF. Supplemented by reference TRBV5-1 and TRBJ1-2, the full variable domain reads KAGVTQTPRYLIKTRGQQVTLSCSPISGHRSVSWYQQTPGQGLQFLFEYFSETQRNKGNFPGRFSGRQFSNSRSEMNVSTLELGDSALYLCASSLGRAPNNYGYTFGSGTRLTVV.

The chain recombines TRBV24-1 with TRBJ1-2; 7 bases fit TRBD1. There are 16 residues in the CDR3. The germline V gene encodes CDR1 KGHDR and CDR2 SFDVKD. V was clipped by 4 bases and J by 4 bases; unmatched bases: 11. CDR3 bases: TGTGCCACCAGTGACCCTTCTAAGACAGGGACCTATGGCTACACCTTC. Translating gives CATSDPSKTGTYGYTF.

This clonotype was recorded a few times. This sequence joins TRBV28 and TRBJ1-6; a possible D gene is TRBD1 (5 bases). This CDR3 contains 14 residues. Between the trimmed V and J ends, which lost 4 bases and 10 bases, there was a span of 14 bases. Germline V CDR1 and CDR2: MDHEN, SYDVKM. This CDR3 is CASSWSQGGSPLHF. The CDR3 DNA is TGTGCCAGCAGTTGGTCGCAGGGAGGCTCACCCCTCCACTTT.

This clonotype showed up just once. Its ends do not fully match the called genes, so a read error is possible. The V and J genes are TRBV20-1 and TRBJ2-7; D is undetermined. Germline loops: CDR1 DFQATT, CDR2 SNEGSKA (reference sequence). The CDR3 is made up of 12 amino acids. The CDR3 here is CRARVDGYEQYF. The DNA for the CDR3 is TGCAGGGCTAGAGTGGACGGCTACGAGCAGTACTTC.

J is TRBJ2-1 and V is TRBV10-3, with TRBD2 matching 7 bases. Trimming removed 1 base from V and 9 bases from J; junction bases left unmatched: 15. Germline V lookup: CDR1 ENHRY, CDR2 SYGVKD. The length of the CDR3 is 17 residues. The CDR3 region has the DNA TGTGCCATCAGTGAGTTAACAACAGCGGGGCGAGGAACTGAGCAGTTCTTC. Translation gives CAISELTTAGRGTEQFF.

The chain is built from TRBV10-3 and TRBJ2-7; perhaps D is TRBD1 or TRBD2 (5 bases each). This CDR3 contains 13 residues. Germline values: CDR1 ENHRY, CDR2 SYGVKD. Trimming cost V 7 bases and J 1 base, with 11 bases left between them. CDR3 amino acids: CAIKVGGSYEQYF. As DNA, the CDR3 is TGTGCCATCAAAGTTGGGGGATCCTACGAGCAGTACTTC.

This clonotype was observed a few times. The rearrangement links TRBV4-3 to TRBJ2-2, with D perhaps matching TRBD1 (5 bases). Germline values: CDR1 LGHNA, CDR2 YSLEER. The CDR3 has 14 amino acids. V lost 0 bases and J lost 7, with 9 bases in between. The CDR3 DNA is TGCGCCAGCAGCCAAGACAGGGCCGGCGGGGAGCTGTTTTTT. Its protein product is CASSQDRAGGELFF.

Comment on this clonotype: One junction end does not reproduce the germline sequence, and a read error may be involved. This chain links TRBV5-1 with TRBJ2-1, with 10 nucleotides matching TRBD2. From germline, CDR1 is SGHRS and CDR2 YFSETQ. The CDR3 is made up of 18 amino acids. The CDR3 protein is CANSLSGGSLFSYNEQFF. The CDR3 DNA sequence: TGCGCCAACAGCCTTAGCGGGGGGTCCCTCTTCTCCTACAATGAGCAGTTCTTC.